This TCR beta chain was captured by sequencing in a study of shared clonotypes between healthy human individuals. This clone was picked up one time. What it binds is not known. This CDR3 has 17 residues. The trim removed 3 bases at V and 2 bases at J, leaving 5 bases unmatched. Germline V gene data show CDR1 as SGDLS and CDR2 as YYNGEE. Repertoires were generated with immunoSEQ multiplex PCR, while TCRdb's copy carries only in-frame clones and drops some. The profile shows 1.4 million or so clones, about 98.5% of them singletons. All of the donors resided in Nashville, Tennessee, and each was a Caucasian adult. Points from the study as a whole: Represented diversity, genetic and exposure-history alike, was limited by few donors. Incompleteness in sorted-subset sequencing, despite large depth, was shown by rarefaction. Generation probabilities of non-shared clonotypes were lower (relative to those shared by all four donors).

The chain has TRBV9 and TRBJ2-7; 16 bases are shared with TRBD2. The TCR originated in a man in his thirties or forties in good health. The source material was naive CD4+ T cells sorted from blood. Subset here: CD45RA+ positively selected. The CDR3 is CASSAGLAGGPPYEQYF. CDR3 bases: TGTGCCAGCAGCGCGGGACTAGCGGGAGGGCCACCCTACGAGCAGTACTTC.